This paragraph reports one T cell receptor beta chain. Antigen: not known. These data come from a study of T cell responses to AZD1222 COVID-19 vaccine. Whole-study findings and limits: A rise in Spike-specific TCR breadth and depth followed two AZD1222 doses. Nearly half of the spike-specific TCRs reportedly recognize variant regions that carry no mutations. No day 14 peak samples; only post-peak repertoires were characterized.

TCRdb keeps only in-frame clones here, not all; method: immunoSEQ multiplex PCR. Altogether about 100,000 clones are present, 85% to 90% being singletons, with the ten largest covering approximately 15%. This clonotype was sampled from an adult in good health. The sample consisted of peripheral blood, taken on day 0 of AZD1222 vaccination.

In nucleotides, the CDR3 is TGTGCCAGCAGTCCCGGTGGCCACCCCGGAGAGACCCAGTACTTC. This sequence encodes CASSPGGHPGETQYF. The chain joins TRBV3-1 (or the pseudogene TRBV3-2) to TRBJ2-5; no clear D. The germline CDR1 and CDR2 sequences are LGHDT and YNNKEL (reference sequence). The CDR3 runs to 15 residues. V lost 6 bases and J lost 4, with 18 bases in between.